The entry that follows covers one T cell receptor beta chain sequence. The antigen remains unidentified. This sample was included in a study of T cells after yellow fever vaccination. Study observations and caveats: Contamination by abundant bulk-population clonotypes could be present in FACS-sorted repertoires.

Making TCR cDNA involved 5'RACE template switching, which added UMIs and a universal primer site. MiXCR, applied by TCRdb to the 5' RACE reads, yields one record per CDR3 protein. The profile shows approximately 250,000 distinct CDR3 sequences, around 4.9% of them singletons. V lost 0 bases to trimming and J lost 0 bases, with 8 bases between them. Germline lookup yields CDR1 DFQATT and CDR2 SNEGSKA (reference sequence). The CDR3 has 14 amino acids. This clonotype originated in a man aged 18 to 30 who received the YFV17D yellow fever vaccine. This material consisted of CD4+ T cells sorted from PBMCs, taken on the day of the yellow fever booster vaccination. V is TRBV20-1 and J is TRBJ2-5, with TRBD1 as a possible D gene (6 bases). For the CDR3, the DNA is TGCAGTGCTAGAGATAGGACAGACCAAGAGACCCAGTACTTC. Protein product: CSARDRTDQETQYF.